This TCR beta chain was recorded in a study of response to subunit inactivated influenza vaccine. In TCRdb, the RT-PCR reads were re-called with MiXCR into one record per CDR3 protein. The sample includes hundreds of thousands of distinct CDR3 sequences, 12% to 15% of them seen just once. The CDR3 runs to 17 residues. Deletions cut 2 bases from V and 4 bases from J, with 17 bases between. Material: PBMCs from blood, obtained around 15 days before vaccination. This rearrangement joins TRBV12-3 or TRBV12-4 to TRBJ2-2; tentatively, D is TRBD2 (6 bases). This TCR was sampled from a middle-aged man who received an inactivated influenza vaccine. CDR3: CASSLSLVAGFTGELFF. The CDR3 DNA follows: TGTGCCAGCAGTTTATCCCTAGTCGCGGGGTTCACCGGGGAGCTGTTTTTT.